Following are 17 T cell receptor beta chains from one sample sequenced in a study of cytomegalovirus exposure and HLA in healthy donors (dated by TCRdb to 2016 to 2017). To prepare the library, the immunoSEQ multiplex PCR assay was applied. The multiplex PCR relied on a mix of 60 forward primers for TCR Vbeta segments and 13 reverse primers for TCR Jbeta segments. In TCRdb, the immuneACCESS table is reduced to in-frame sequences with V and J assigned. These tables do not hold every clone; where another copy was compared, an unresolved V gene accounts for under half, and the others remain unexplained. This sample holds roughly 160,000 clones; more than 65% were observed only once. The top ten hold around 1.6% of the sample. Sequenced sample: PBMCs. The receptors were gathered from a woman aged 30 to 39 in good health and CMV-seronegative.

In this sample, this clone turned up a few times. CDR3 DNA: TGTGCCAGCAGTGAAGGCTTTGTCGGTTCGGGGGTAGGCAATCAGCCCCAGCATTTT. Amino acid sequence: CASSEGFVGSGVGNQPQHF. The genes are TRBV6-1 and TRBJ1-5; a weak D match, TRBD1 (5 bases). The CDR3 loop spans 19 amino acids. V lost 1 base and J 2 bases, leaving 21 bases between the germline ends. Germline V gene lookup returns CDR1 MNHNS and CDR2 SASEGT.

The gene calls are TRBV27 and TRBJ2-1, with 9 bases aligning to TRBD1. The CDR3 contains 14 residues. Per germline, CDR1 MNHEY and CDR2 SMNVEV (reference sequence). Unmatched junction bases numbered 5, after V lost 5 bases and J lost 6 bases. The CDR3 loop is CASSIPGQGNEQFF. As DNA, the CDR3 is TGTGCCAGCAGTATTCCGGGACAGGGCAATGAGCAGTTCTTC.

The J gene is TRBJ1-5, the V gene TRBV6-5; D is unresolved. CDR3 size: 15 residues. V lost 5 bases to trimming and J lost 4 bases, with 15 bases between them. Germline V gene lookup returns CDR1 MNHEY and CDR2 SVGAGI. The CDR3 here is CASSLLPGTNQPQHF. DNA of the CDR3: TGTGCCAGCAGTCTACTGCCAGGAACAAATCAGCCCCAGCATTTT.

A few counts support this clone. The rearrangement uses TRBV9 and TRBJ2-1; 7 bases are a match to TRBD2. The CDR3 extends over 16 amino acids. After removal of 0 bases from V and 2 bases from J, the junction contained 5 bases not matched to a gene. Per the germline V gene, CDR1 is SGDLS and CDR2 is YYNGEE. The CDR3 loop reads CASSVVSSGAYNEQFF. The DNA for the CDR3 is TGTGCCAGCAGCGTAGTTTCTAGCGGCGCCTACAATGAGCAGTTCTTC. Supplemented by reference TRBV9 and TRBJ2-1, the full variable domain reads DSGVTQTPKHLITATGQRVTLRCSPRSGDLSVYWYQQSLDQGLQFLIQYYNGEERAKGNILERFSAQQFPDLHSELNLSSLELGDSALYFCASSVVSSGAYNEQFFGPGTRLTVL.

The chain uses TRBV29-1 and TRBJ2-3; TRBD2 agrees at 13 bases. Looked up from germline, CDR1 is SQVTM and CDR2 is ANQGSEA. The CDR3 totals 15 residues. J lost 6 bases, V lost 6 bases, and 9 bases had no gene match. CDR3 loop: CSVPNGLAGADTQYF. CDR3 coding DNA: TGCAGCGTACCCAACGGACTAGCGGGAGCGGATACGCAGTATTTT.

This clone appeared a single time. The chain has TRBV2 and TRBJ2-7; TRBD2 agrees at 11 bases. Looked up from germline, CDR1 is SNHLY and CDR2 is FYNNEI. Trimming cost V 7 bases and J 2 bases; bases outside gene matches: 7. The CDR3 covers 15 residues. The CDR3 loop is CASKTGTSGPYEQYF. The CDR3, as DNA: TGTGCCAGCAAGACCGGGACTAGCGGACCCTACGAGCAGTACTTC.

The chain combines TRBV27 with TRBJ1-2, with 10 positions matching TRBD1. The CDR3 runs 16 residues. The V gene end was trimmed by 5 bases and the J gene end by 4 bases; junction bases not matched to a gene: 10. Germline CDR1 and CDR2: MNHEY and SMNVEV (reference sequence). CDR3 in amino acids: CASSPQTGGFGYGYTF. The CDR3 nucleotides read TGTGCCAGCAGTCCCCAGACAGGGGGCTTTGGCTATGGCTACACCTTC.

This clone appeared a single time. J is TRBJ2-3 and V is TRBV2; D gene ambiguous. Between the trimmed V and J ends, which lost 6 bases and 6 bases, there was a span of 7 bases. This CDR3 is 11 amino acids long. Germline V lookup: CDR1 SNHLY, CDR2 FYNNEI. The CDR3 loop reads CASSGRDTQYF. The CDR3, as DNA: TGTGCCAGCAGCGGCAGGGATACGCAGTATTTT.

The chain recombines TRBV5-1 with TRBJ2-5; D remains ambiguous. This CDR3 is built from 13 residues. V lost 0 bases, J lost 7 bases, and 10 bases lay in between. Per the germline V gene, CDR1 is SGHRS and CDR2 is YFSETQ. The CDR3 coding sequence is TGCGCCAGCAGCTTGGAACGCCCCGGGACCCAGTACTTC. It translates to CASSLERPGTQYF.

This chain uses TRBV11-2 with TRBJ2-7, with D possibly being TRBD1 (6 bases). This CDR3 comprises 15 residues. Per germline, CDR1 SGHAT and CDR2 FQNNGV. Trimming left V 2 bases short and J 0 bases short, with 11 bases between. CDR3 sequence (DNA): TGTGCCAGCAGCTTATGGGTAGGGGGCTCCTACGAGCAGTACTTC. It yields the protein CASSLWVGGSYEQYF. The whole variable domain, filled in from reference TRBV11-2 and TRBJ2-7, reads EAGVAQSPRYKIIEKRQSVAFWCNPISGHATLYWYQQILGQGPKLLIQFQNNGVVDDSQLPKDRFSAERLKGVDSTLKIQPAKLEDSAVYLCASSLWVGGSYEQYFGPGTRLTVT.

This rearrangement joins TRBV5-8 to TRBJ1-2; perhaps TRBD1 as D (6 bases). CDR1 and CDR2 from the germline V gene are SGHTS and YDEGEE. Trimming shortened V by 6 bases and J by 4 bases, and 16 bases separated the two germline ends. This CDR3 has 14 residues. The CDR3 protein is CASKYVTGIYGYTF. Written as DNA, the CDR3 is TGTGCCAGCAAATATGTGACAGGCATCTATGGCTACACCTTC.

This rearrangement joins TRBV6-5 to TRBJ2-7; perhaps TRBD1 as D (5 bases). V lost 6 bases and J lost 5, with 17 bases in between. Germline V gene sequence: CDR1 MNHEY, CDR2 SVGAGI. This CDR3 region has 14 residues. The CDR3 protein is CASRPGQELDEQYF. In DNA, the CDR3 is TGTGCCAGCAGACCCGGACAAGAACTTGACGAGCAGTACTTC.

This clone has only a few counts. V usage is TRBV27 and J usage is TRBJ2-3; 9 bases line up with TRBD2. V shed 3 bases and J 5 bases; nucleotides not matched to a gene: 3. This CDR3 spans 14 amino acids. Germline values: CDR1 MNHEY, CDR2 SMNVEV (reference sequence). CDR3 coding DNA: TGTGCCAGCAGTTTTCTAGCGGGAATAGATACGCAGTATTTT. Translated: CASSFLAGIDTQYF.

This clone was detected once. The genes are TRBV5-1 and TRBJ1-2; tentative D call: TRBD1 (5 bases). The CDR3 runs 14 residues. Deletions cut 0 bases from V and 4 bases from J, with 10 bases between. Germline V gene lookup returns CDR1 SGHRS and CDR2 YFSETQ. The CDR3 DNA reads as TGCGCCAGCAGCTTGGAGGCAGGGATCTATGGCTACACCTTC. As protein: CASSLEAGIYGYTF.

The V and J genes are TRBV5-4 and TRBJ2-7, with a possible D match to TRBD2 (5 bases). The length of the CDR3 is 15 residues. Trimming shortened V by 4 bases and J by 5 bases, and 19 bases separated the two germline ends. Germline CDR1 reads SGHNT; CDR2 reads YYREEE (reference sequence). The CDR3 sequence is CASSPNPTGIHEQYF. The CDR3 nucleotides are TGTGCCAGCAGCCCGAATCCCACGGGAATTCACGAGCAGTACTTC.

This clone was detected only a few times. The gene calls are TRBV7-9 and TRBJ1-1; D is possibly TRBD1 (5 bases). Germline V gives CDR1 SEHNR, CDR2 FQNEAQ (reference sequence). Deletions cut 5 bases from V and 3 bases from J, with 10 bases between. The CDR3 sequence is 13 residues long. The CDR3, as DNA: TGTGCCAGCAGCCCAGACAGCTACACTGAAGCTTTCTTT. Translation gives CASSPDSYTEAFF.

The chain links TRBV6-5 to TRBJ1-2; 7 bases fit TRBD1. J gave up 0 bases and V 5 bases, and 3 bases lay outside the gene matches. The germline V gene has CDR1 MNHEY and CDR2 SVGAGI. The CDR3 is 14 amino acids. The CDR3 DNA reads as TGTGCCAGCAGTGGGGACAGAGCTAACTATGGCTACACCTTC. This codes for CASSGDRANYGYTF.